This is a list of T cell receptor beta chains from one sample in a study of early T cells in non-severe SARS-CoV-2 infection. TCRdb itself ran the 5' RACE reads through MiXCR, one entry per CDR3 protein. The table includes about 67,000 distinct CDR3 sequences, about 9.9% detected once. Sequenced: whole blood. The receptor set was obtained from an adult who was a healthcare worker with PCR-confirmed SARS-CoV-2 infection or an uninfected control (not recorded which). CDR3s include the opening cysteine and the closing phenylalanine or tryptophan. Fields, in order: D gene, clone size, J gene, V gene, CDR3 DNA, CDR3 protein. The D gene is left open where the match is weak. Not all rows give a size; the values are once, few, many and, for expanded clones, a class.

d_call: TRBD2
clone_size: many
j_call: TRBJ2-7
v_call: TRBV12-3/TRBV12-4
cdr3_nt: TGTGCCAGCAGTAGCGGGACCCCCTCCTACGAGCAGTACTTC
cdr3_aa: CASSSGTPSYEQYF

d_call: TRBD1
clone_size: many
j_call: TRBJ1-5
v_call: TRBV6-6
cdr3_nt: TGTGCCAGCAGTGAACGATACAGGGGGCAGGGGCAGCCCCAGCATTTT
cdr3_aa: CASSERYRGQGQPQHF

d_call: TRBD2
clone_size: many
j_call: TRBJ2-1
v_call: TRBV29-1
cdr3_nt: TGCAGCGTTCTCCTAGGGAGGGGCGGTAATATGAATGAGCAGTTCTTC
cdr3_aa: CSVLLGRGGNMNEQFF

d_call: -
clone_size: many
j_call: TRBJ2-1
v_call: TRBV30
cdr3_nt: TGTGCCTGGAGTAAGACAGGCCTGTACAATGAGCAGTTCTTC
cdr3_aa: CAWSKTGLYNEQFF

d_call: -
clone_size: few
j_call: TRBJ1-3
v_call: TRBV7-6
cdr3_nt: TGTGCCAGCAGCTTAGAAGGGAGCGGAAACACCATATATTTT
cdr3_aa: CASSLEGSGNTIYF

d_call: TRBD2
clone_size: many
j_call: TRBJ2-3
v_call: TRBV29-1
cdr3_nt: TGCAGCGCAGCGGGACTCAGCACAGATACGCAGTATTTT
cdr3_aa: CSAAGLSTDTQYF

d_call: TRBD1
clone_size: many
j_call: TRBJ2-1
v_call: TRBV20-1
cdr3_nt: TGCAGTGCCGCCCCATGGGACAGGGACCACAATGAGCAGTTCTTC
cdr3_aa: CSAAPWDRDHNEQFF

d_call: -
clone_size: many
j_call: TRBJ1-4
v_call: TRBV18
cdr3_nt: TGTGCCAGCTCACCCCCTGAGGCCAAGCTTCATGAAAAACTGTTTTTT
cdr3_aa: CASSPPEAKLHEKLFF

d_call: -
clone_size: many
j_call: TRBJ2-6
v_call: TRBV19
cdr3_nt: TGTGCCAGTAGTATTCAAGGGACAAGAACCCTCAGGGCCAACGTCCTGACTTTC
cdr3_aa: CASSIQGTRTLRANVLTF

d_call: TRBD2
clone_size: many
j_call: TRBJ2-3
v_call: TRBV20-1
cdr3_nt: TGCAGTGCCCCAAGCGCGGGAGAAAAGGCAGATACGCAGTATTTT
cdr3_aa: CSAPSAGEKADTQYF

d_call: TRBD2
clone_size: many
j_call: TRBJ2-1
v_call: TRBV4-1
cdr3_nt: TGCGCCAGCAGCCACCTTGGACTAGGGCTAGGCAATGAGCAGTTCTTC
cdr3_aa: CASSHLGLGLGNEQFF

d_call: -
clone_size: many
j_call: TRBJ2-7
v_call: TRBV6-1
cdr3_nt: TGTGCCAGCAGAAGTAGTCGGGTGTCGTACGAGCAGTACTTC
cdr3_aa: CASRSSRVSYEQYF

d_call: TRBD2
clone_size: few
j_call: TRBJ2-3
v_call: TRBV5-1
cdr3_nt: TGCGCCAGCAGCCACCGGACTAGCGGGGAACTCACAGATACGCAGTATTTT
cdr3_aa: CASSHRTSGELTDTQYF

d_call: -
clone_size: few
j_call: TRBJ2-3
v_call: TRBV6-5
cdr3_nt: TGTGCCAGCAGACCGAACCCGGGGGCAGATACGCAGTATTTT
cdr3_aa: CASRPNPGADTQYF

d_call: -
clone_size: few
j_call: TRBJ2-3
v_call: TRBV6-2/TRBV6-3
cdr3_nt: TGTGCCAGCAGTTCGGGGACTGTCCTCACAGATACGCAGTATTTT
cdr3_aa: CASSSGTVLTDTQYF

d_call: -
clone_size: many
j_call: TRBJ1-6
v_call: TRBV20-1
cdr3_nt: TGCAGTGCTAGGGTGGGAGAAAGGGTAAATTCACCCCTCCACTTT
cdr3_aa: CSARVGERVNSPLHF

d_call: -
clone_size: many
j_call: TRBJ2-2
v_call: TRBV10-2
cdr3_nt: TGCGCCAGCAGCCACCTTGTCGACCTTAATACCGGGGAGCTGTTTTTT
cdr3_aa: CASSHLVDLNTGELFF

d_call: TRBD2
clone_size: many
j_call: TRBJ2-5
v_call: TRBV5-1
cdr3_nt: TGCGCCAGCAGCTCGTCGGGACTAGCGGGAGAAGAGACCCAGTACTTC
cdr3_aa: CASSSSGLAGEETQYF

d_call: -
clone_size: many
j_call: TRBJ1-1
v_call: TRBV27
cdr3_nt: TGTGCCAGCAGTTTTGAGGCAGTAAGAGGTGTAAACACTGAAGCTTTCTTT
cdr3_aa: CASSFEAVRGVNTEAFF

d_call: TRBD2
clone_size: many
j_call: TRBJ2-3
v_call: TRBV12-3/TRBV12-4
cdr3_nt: TGTGCCAGCAGCCGGGGGGGTCTAGCGGGAGGGCCTCAGCTTTTGACAGATACGCAGTATTTT
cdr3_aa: CASSRGGLAGGPQLLTDTQYF

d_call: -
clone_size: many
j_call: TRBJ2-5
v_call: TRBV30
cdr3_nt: TGTGCCTGGAGTGTTCAGCGAGTGTACCAAGAGACCCAGTACTTC
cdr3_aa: CAWSVQRVYQETQYF

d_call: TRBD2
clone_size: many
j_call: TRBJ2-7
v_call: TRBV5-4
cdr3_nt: TGTGCCAGCAGCTTAAGCGGGAGTACCTACGAGCAGTACTTC
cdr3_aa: CASSLSGSTYEQYF

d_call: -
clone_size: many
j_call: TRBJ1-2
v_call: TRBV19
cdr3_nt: TGTGCCAGTCGGTGGGATCGCGGCTACACCTTC
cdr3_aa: CASRWDRGYTF

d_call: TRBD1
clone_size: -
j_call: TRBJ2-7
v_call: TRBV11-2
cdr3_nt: TGTGCCAGCAGCTCTCTTACAGGGGGCGTTTCCCACGAGCAGTACTTC
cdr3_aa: CASSSLTGGVSHEQYF

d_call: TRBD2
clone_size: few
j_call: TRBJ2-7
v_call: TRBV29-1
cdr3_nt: TGCAGCGTCCGAGGACTAGCGGGATCGAGCTCCTACGAGCAGTACTTC
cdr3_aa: CSVRGLAGSSSYEQYF

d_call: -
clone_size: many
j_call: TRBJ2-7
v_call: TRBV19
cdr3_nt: TGTGCCAGTAGTACAGGGACCTTTTCCTACGAGCAGTACTTC
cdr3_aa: CASSTGTFSYEQYF

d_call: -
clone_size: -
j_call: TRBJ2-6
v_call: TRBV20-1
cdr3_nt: TGCAGTGCTAGTGGTTCCCCTCATAGTACTGGGGCCAACGTCCTGACTTTC
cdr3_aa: CSASGSPHSTGANVLTF

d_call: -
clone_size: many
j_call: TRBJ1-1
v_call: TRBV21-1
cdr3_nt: TGTGCCAGCAGCAAATCTGTGGGACGGAGGAACACTGAAGCTTTCTTT
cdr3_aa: CASSKSVGRRNTEAFF

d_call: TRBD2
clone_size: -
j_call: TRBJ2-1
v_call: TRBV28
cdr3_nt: TGTGCCAGCAGTTCCTCGACTAGCGGGAACTACAATGAGCAGTTCTTC
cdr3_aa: CASSSSTSGNYNEQFF

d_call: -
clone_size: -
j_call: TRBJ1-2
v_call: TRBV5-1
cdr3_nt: TGCGCCAGCAGCCCCGGTGGCGCCGACTATGGCTACACCTTC
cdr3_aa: CASSPGGADYGYTF

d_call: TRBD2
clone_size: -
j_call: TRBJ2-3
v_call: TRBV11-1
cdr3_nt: TGTGCCAGCAGCATGGGACTACTCACAGATACGCAGTATTTT
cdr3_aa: CASSMGLLTDTQYF

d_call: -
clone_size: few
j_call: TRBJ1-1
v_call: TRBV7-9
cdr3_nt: TGTGCCAGCAGCCTAGCTAGCACTGAAGCTTTCTTT
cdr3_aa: CASSLASTEAFF

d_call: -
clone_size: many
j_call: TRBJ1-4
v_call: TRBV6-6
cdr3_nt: TGTGCCAGCAGGGCTACCGGAGCAACTAATGAAAAACTGTTTTTT
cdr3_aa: CASRATGATNEKLFF

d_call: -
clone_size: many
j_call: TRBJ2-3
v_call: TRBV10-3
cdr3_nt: TGTGCCATCAGTGACTCCGGGAGTACAGATACGCAGTATTTT
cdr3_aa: CAISDSGSTDTQYF

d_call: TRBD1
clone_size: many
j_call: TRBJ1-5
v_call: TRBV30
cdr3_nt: TGTGCCTGGAGTGAGCTGGGACAGGGGAATCAGCCCCAGCATTTT
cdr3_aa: CAWSELGQGNQPQHF

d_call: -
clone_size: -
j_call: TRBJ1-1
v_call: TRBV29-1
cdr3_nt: TGCAGCGTTGTGCCGAACACCGAAGCTTTCTTT
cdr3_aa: CSVVPNTEAFF

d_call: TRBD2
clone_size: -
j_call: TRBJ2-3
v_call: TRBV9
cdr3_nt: TGTGCCAGCAGCTCACTCCAGCGGGAGGGGGATACGCAGTATTTT
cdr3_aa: CASSSLQREGDTQYF

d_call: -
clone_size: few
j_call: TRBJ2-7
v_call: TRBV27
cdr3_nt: TGTGCCAGCAGCCGGGGGAGCTCCTACGAGCAGTACTTC
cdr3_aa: CASSRGSSYEQYF

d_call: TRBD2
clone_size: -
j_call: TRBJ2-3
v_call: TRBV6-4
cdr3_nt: TGTGCCAGCAGTGAAGATCCGGGACTAGCCACAGATACGCAGTATTTT
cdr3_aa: CASSEDPGLATDTQYF

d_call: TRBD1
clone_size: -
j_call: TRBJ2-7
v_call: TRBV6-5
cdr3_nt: TGTGCCAGCAGCCCCGGGACAGTGAACAGCTACGAGCAGTACTTC
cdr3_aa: CASSPGTVNSYEQYF

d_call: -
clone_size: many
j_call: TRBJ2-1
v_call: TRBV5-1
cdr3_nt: TGCGCCAGCAGCTTGGCCACAGACAATGAGCAGTTCTTC
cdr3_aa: CASSLATDNEQFF

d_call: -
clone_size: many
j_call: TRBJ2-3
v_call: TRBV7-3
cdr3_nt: TGTGCCAGCAGCTGGAACACGGCAGATACGCAGTATTTT
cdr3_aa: CASSWNTADTQYF

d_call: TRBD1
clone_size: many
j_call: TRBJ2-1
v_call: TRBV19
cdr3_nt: TGTGCCAGTAGTTGGGGACAGGGCGCTCATGAGCAGTTCTTC
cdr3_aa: CASSWGQGAHEQFF

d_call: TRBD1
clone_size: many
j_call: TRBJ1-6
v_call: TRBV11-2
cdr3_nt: TGTGCCAGCAGCACGGGACAGGGGAATTCACCCCTCCACTTT
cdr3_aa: CASSTGQGNSPLHF

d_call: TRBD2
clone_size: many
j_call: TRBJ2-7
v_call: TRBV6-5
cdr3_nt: TGTGCCAGCAGTTCCCGAGCGGGAGGCCAGGGAGAGCAGTACTTC
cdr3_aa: CASSSRAGGQGEQYF

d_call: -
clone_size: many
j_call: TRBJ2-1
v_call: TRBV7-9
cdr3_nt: TGTGCCAGCAGCTTTCGTGACAGAGACAATGAGCAGTTCTTC
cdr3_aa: CASSFRDRDNEQFF

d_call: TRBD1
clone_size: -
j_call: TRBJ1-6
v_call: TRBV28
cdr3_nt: TGTGCCAGCAAGAAAACAGGGGCCCACAATTTACCCCTCCACTTT
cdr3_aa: CASKKTGAHNLPLHF

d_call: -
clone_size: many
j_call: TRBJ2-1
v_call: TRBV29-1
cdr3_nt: TGCAGCGTTCCCGGTCGGTCCTACAATGAGCAGTTCTTC
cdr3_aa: CSVPGRSYNEQFF

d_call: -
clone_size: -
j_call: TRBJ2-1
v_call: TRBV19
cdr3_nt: TGTGCCAGTAGTCTCCGGGCCTACAATGAGCAGTTCTTC
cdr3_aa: CASSLRAYNEQFF

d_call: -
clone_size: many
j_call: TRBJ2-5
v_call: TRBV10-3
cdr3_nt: TGTGCCATCAGGGACCAAGAGACCCAGTACTTC
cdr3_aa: CAIRDQETQYF

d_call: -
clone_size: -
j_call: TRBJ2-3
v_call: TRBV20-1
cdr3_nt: TGCAGTGCCGAGAGGGGGGCACGTAACACAGATACGCAGTATTTT
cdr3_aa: CSAERGARNTDTQYF

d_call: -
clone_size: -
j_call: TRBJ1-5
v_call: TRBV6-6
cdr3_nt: TGTGCCAGCAGCCGGACAGGCAATCAGCCCCAGCATTTT
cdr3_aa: CASSRTGNQPQHF

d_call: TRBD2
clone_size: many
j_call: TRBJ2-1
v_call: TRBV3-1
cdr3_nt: TGTGCCAGCAGCCAATTAGCGGGGTACAATGAGCAGTTCTTC
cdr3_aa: CASSQLAGYNEQFF